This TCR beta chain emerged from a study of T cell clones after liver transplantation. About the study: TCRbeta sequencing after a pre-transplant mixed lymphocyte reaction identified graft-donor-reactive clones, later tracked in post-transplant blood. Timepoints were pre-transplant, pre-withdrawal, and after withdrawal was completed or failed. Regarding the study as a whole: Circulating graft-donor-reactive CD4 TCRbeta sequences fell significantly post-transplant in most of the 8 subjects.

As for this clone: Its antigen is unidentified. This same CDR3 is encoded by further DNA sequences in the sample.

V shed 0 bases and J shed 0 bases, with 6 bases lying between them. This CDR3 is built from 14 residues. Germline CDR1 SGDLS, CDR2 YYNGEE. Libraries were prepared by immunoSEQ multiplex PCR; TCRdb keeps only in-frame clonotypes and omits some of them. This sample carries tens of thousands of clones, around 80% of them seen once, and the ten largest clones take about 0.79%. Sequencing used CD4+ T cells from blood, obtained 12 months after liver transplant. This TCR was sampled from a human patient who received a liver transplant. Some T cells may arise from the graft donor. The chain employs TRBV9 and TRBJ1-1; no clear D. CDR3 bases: TGTGCCAGCAGCGTAGCCGGAATGAACACTGAAGCTTTCTTT. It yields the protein CASSVAGMNTEAFF.